Below are 16 T cell receptor beta chains sequenced from a single sample in a study of shared clonotypes between healthy human individuals. Sequencing was performed with immunoSEQ multiplex PCR; in TCRdb, only in-frame clones are kept and a portion is missing. The data contain some 2,000,000 clones, over 85% of them singletons. Naive CD8 populations comprised CD45RO-negative cells positively selected for CCR7, excluding terminally differentiated effector memory CD45RA+ cells. The sample taken for sequencing was naive CD8+ T cells sorted from blood. The source is a man in his late teens or twenties in good health.

The chain has TRBV14 and TRBJ2-7; 9 positions agree with TRBD1. The CDR3 has 14 residues. J was trimmed by 4 bases and V by 4 bases; bases with no gene match: 5. CDR1 and CDR2 from the germline V gene are SGHDN and FVKESK. CDR3: CASSRRGTGYEQYF. The CDR3 DNA follows: TGTGCCAGCAGCCGAAGGGGGACAGGGTACGAGCAGTACTTC.

The chain has TRBV7-9 and TRBJ1-4; D gene uncertain. The germline V gene has CDR1 SEHNR and CDR2 FQNEAQ (reference sequence). This CDR3 spans 14 amino acids. V lost 0 bases and J 6 bases, leaving 8 bases between the germline ends. The CDR3 nucleotides read TGTGCCAGCAGCTTAGCAGGTACAGATGAAAAACTGTTTTTT. Its translation: CASSLAGTDEKLFF.

This clone was detected only once. J is TRBJ2-1 and V is TRBV30; weak D call: TRBD2 (5 bases). V gave up 6 bases and J gave up 7 bases, with 7 bases separating them. CDR3 length: 10 residues. Germline lookup yields CDR1 GTSNPN and CDR2 SVGIG (reference sequence). The CDR3 protein is CACPGNEQFF. The CDR3 nucleotides read TGTGCCTGTCCGGGGAATGAGCAGTTCTTC.

The chain couples TRBV28 to TRBJ2-5; D is ambiguous. The germline gives CDR1 MDHEN, CDR2 SYDVKM. The CDR3 sequence is 13 residues long. V was shortened by 3 bases and J by 6 bases, with 11 bases between the two germline ends. CDR3 loop: CASSFSPEKTQYF. DNA of the CDR3: TGTGCCAGCAGTTTCAGCCCAGAGAAGACCCAGTACTTC.

V is TRBV6-5 and J is TRBJ2-5; D call uncertain. CDR1 is MNHEY and CDR2 is SVGAGI in the germline V gene. Between the trimmed V and J ends, which lost 0 bases and 4 bases, there was a span of 9 bases. CDR3 length equals 14 residues. As DNA, the CDR3 is TGTGCCAGCAGTTACTCGGCAGAAGCAGAGACCCAGTACTTC. Protein: CASSYSAEAETQYF.

This sequence joins TRBV6-5 and TRBJ2-1; D is unclear. The germline gives CDR1 MNHEY, CDR2 SVGAGI. The CDR3 contains 12 residues. Trimming left V 10 bases short and J 9 bases short, with 16 bases between. The CDR3 DNA follows: TGTGCCACCCAGTTAAGTACGAGTGAGCAGTTCTTC. Its protein product is CATQLSTSEQFF.

This chain uses TRBV25-1 with TRBJ2-4, with D uncertain. V lost 6 bases and J lost 0, with 9 bases in between. The germline V gene encodes CDR1 MGHDK and CDR2 SYGVNS. The CDR3 loop spans 14 amino acids. Here the CDR3 DNA reads TGTGCCAGCAGCGTAGTCTTAGCCAAAAACATTCAGTACTTC. Translated: CASSVVLAKNIQYF. The whole variable domain, remainder taken from reference TRBV25-1 and TRBJ2-4, is EADIYQTPRYLVIGTGKKITLECSQTMGHDKMYWYQQDPGMELHLIHYSYGVNSTEKGDLSSESTVSRIRTEHFPLTLESARPSHTSQYLCASSVVLAKNIQYFGAGTRLSVL.

A word on this clone: This sample includes further DNA sequences coding for the same CDR3. The chain links TRBV7-9 to TRBJ2-7; tentative D call: TRBD1 (5 bases). Trimming stripped 1 base from V and 7 bases from J, with 8 bases between. Per germline, CDR1 SEHNR and CDR2 FQNEAQ (reference sequence). This CDR3 contains 12 residues. The CDR3 coding sequence is TGTGCCAGCAGCTTAGAAAGACAGGAGCAGTACTTC. Translating gives CASSLERQEQYF.

The chain employs TRBV15 and TRBJ2-3; D is unresolved. The CDR3 length is 13 residues. Germline assignment: CDR1 LNHNV and CDR2 YYDKDF (reference sequence). V was cut by 5 bases and J by 9 bases, with 15 bases left in between. The CDR3 loop is CATSGSPVATQYF. The CDR3 bases are TGTGCCACCAGCGGCTCACCGGTGGCCACGCAGTATTTT.

This CDR3 reads CAWSEDSGALNEKLFF. The CDR3 DNA follows: TGTGCCTGGAGTGAGGACTCCGGGGCCCTTAATGAAAAACTGTTTTTT. V and J are TRBV30 and TRBJ1-4; a weak D match, TRBD1 (5 bases). Germline V CDR1 and CDR2: GTSNPN, SVGIG (reference sequence). The CDR3 covers 16 residues. Trimming removed 1 base at V and 4 bases at J, with 16 bases between.

This chain links TRBV9 with TRBJ2-7, with D tentatively TRBD2 (5 bases). The CDR3 sequence is 14 residues long. The germline V and J ends were trimmed by 0 bases and 2 bases, with 9 bases remaining between them. CDR1 and CDR2 (germline): SGDLS, YYNGEE. DNA for the CDR3: TGTGCCAGCAGCGTAGATAGCGTCACCTACGAGCAGTACTTC. It is translated as CASSVDSVTYEQYF.

Points on this clone: Other DNA sequences of this sample code for an identical CDR3. The V gene is TRBV19, the J gene TRBJ2-1; D is uncertain. CDR1 is LNHDA, CDR2 SQIVND, per germline (reference sequence). The CDR3 has 15 residues. V lost 3 bases, J lost 0 bases, and 9 bases lay in between. CDR3 residues: CASSILLSSYNEQFF. The CDR3 nucleotides read TGTGCCAGTAGTATCCTACTGAGCTCCTACAATGAGCAGTTCTTC.

This clone showed up just a few times. The rearrangement links TRBV19 to TRBJ2-2, with TRBD2 as a possible D gene (6 bases). This CDR3 has 14 residues. Per the germline V gene, CDR1 is LNHDA and CDR2 is SQIVND (reference sequence). V dropped 3 bases and J dropped 5 bases, with 10 bases sitting between them. CDR3 coding DNA: TGTGCCAGTAGTATGGGCCTAGCGACCGGGGAGCTGTTTTTT. Translating it yields CASSMGLATGELFF.

Turning to this clone: Other DNA sequences in this specimen translate into the identical CDR3. This chain connects TRBV4-1 to TRBJ1-2; TRBD1 aligns across 7 bases. The germline V gene has CDR1 MGHRA and CDR2 YSYEKL. V shed 4 bases and J 0 bases; nucleotides not matched to a gene: 2. There are 14 residues in the CDR3. The CDR3 loop is CASSPGQSNYGYTF. DNA of the CDR3: TGCGCCAGCAGCCCGGGACAGTCTAACTATGGCTACACCTTC.

Points on this clone: Other DNA sequences in the sample encode the same CDR3. V gene TRBV18 combines with J gene TRBJ1-6, with a possible D match to TRBD1 (5 bases). The length of the CDR3 is 14 residues. Between the trimmed V and J ends, which lost 0 bases and 7 bases, there was a span of 7 bases. Germline values: CDR1 KGHSH, CDR2 LQKENI. The CDR3 sequence is CASSPPGPNSPLHF. As DNA, the CDR3 is TGTGCCAGCTCACCACCGGGGCCGAATTCACCCCTCCACTTT.

The V call is TRBV10-2, the J call TRBJ1-1; the D gene is possibly TRBD1 (5 bases). V lost 2 bases, J lost 8 bases, and 9 bases lay in between. There are 12 residues in the CDR3. From germline, CDR1 is WSHSY and CDR2 SAAADI. CDR3 coding DNA: TGCGCCAGCAGTGAGCTCAGGGACGAAGCTTTCTTT. Amino acids: CASSELRDEAFF.